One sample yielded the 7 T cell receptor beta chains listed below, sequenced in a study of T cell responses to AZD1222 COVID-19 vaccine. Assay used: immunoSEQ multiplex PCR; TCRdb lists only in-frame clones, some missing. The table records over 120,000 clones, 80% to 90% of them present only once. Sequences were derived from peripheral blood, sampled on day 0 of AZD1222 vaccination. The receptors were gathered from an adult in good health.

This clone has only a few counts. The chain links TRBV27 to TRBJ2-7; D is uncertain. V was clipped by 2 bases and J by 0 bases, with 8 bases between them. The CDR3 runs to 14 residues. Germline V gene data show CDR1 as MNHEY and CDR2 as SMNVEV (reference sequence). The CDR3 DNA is TGTGCCAGCAGTTTAACCGGCGGCTCCTACGAGCAGTACTTC. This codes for CASSLTGGSYEQYF.

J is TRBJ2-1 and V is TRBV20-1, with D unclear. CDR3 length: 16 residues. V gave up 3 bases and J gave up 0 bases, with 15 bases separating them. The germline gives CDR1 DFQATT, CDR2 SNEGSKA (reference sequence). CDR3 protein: CSASILGRSSYNEQFF. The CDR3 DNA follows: TGCAGTGCTAGTATACTCGGCCGGAGCTCCTACAATGAGCAGTTCTTC.

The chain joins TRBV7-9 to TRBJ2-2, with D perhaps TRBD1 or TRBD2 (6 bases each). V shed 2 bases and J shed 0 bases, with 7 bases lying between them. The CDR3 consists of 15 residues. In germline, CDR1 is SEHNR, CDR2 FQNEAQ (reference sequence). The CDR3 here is CASSLRGPNTGELFF. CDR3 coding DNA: TGTGCCAGCAGCTTACGGGGGCCGAACACCGGGGAGCTGTTTTTT.

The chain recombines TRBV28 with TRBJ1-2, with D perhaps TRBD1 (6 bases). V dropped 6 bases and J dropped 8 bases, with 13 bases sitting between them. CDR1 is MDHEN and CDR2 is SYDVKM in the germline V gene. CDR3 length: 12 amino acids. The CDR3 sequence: CASRYRVGGYTF. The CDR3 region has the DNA TGTGCCAGCAGGTACAGGGTCGGGGGCTACACCTTC.

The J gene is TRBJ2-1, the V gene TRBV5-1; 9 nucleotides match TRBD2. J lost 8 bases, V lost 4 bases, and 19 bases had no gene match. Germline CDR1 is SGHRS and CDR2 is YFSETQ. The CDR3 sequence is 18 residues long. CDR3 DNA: TGCGCCAGCAGCATTTCAGGAAGTTTAGCGGGAGTCTTCGATGAGCAGTTCTTC. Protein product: CASSISGSLAGVFDEQFF.

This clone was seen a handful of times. The CDR3 protein is CASSILGKGRYQPQHF. The CDR3 DNA reads as TGTGCCAGTAGTATTCTCGGAAAAGGGAGATATCAGCCCCAGCATTTT. The chain employs TRBV19 and TRBJ1-5; D uncertain. Deletions cut 3 bases from V and 5 bases from J, with 17 bases between. The CDR3 sequence is 16 residues long. In germline, CDR1 is LNHDA, CDR2 SQIVND (reference sequence).

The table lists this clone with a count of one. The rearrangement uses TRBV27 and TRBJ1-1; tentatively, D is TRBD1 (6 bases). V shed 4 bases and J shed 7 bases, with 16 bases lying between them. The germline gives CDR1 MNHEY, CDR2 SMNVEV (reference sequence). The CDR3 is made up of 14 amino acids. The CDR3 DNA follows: TGTGCCAGCAGTTCCCGGGACAACTATATTGAAGCTTTCTTT. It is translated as CASSSRDNYIEAFF.